One sample yielded the 32 T cell receptor beta chains listed below, sequenced in a study of ipilimumab plus nivolumab after autologous stem cell transplantation. This table comes from immunoSEQ multiplex PCR, and its TCRdb copy is limited to in-frame clones, with some not included. The sample yields 15,000 to 20,000 clones, about 81% seen once. The sample in question was PBMCs, obtained in a trial of ipilimumab plus nivolumab as post-transplant consolidation. These receptors came from a male donor with diffuse large B-cell lymphoma.

This chain joins TRBV5-4 and TRBJ2-6; D is uncertain. V was pared by 4 bases and J by 1 base, with 6 bases between. This CDR3 has 14 residues. CDR1 and CDR2 (germline): SGHNT, YYREEE (reference sequence). CDR3 nucleotides: TGTGCCAGCAGCCTCGAGTCTGGGGCCAACGTCCTGACTTTC. This codes for CASSLESGANVLTF.

This sequence joins TRBV2 and TRBJ1-4; D is ambiguous. CDR1 SNHLY and CDR2 FYNNEI come from the germline V gene. V was cut by 1 base and J by 10 bases, with 13 bases left in between. The CDR3 is 14 residues long. The CDR3 here is CASSEDQAEGKLFF. In DNA, the CDR3 is TGTGCCAGCAGTGAAGACCAGGCGGAGGGAAAACTGTTTTTT. Drawing the rest from reference TRBV2 and TRBJ1-4, the complete variable domain is EPEVTQTPSHQVTQMGQEVILRCVPISNHLYFYWYRQILGQKVEFLVSFYNNEISEKSEIFDDQFSVERPDGSNFTLKIRSTKLEDSAMYFCASSEDQAEGKLFFGSGTQLSVL.

The chain recombines TRBV6-5 with TRBJ2-1; D gene ambiguous. This CDR3 comprises 12 residues. CDR1 and CDR2 (germline): MNHEY, SVGAGI. V was trimmed by 5 bases and J by 6 bases, leaving 8 bases between them. Written as DNA, the CDR3 is TGTGCCAGCAGTCTAAAGGGCAATGAGCAGTTCTTC. Protein: CASSLKGNEQFF.

This clone was seen more than once but under ten times. The chain joins TRBV7-6 to TRBJ2-1; D ambiguous. Trimming removed 5 bases at V and 5 bases at J, with 10 bases between. CDR1 and CDR2 from the germline V gene are SGHVS and FNYEAQ. CDR3 length: 13 residues. CDR3 nucleotides: TGTGCCAGCAGCGAGATCATTAACAATGAGCAGTTCTTC. Its protein is CASSEIINNEQFF. The full variable domain, its missing parts supplied by reference TRBV7-6 and TRBJ2-1, is GAGVSQSPRYKVTKRGQDVALRCDPISGHVSLYWYRQALGQGPEFLTYFNYEAQQDKSGLPNDRFSAERPEGSISTLTIQRTEQRDSAMYRCASSEIINNEQFFGPGTRLTVL.

The J gene is TRBJ2-1, the V gene TRBV5-6; D is unresolved. Germline-derived CDR1 and CDR2 are SGHDT and YYEEEE. This CDR3 has 16 residues. V was clipped by 5 bases and J by 0 bases, with 15 bases between them. As DNA, the CDR3 is TGTGCCAGCAGTAGGGCCGTCCCCAGCTCCTACAATGAGCAGTTCTTC. Translated, it gives CASSRAVPSSYNEQFF.

The chain links TRBV18 to TRBJ1-4; D unclear. V was pared by 2 bases and J by 10 bases, with 17 bases between. Germline V CDR1 and CDR2: KGHSH, LQKENI. The CDR3 totals 15 residues. Here the CDR3 reads CASSPGGYGEGKLFF. For the CDR3, the DNA is TGTGCCAGCTCACCAGGAGGGTATGGCGAAGGAAAACTGTTTTTT.

The chain has TRBV2 and TRBJ1-5; a weak D match, TRBD1 (5 bases). Trimming removed 7 bases at V and 4 bases at J, with 14 bases between. Germline lookup yields CDR1 SNHLY and CDR2 FYNNEI. The CDR3 has 14 residues. The CDR3 DNA sequence: TGTGCCAGCACCCCCCGGAGGGGTAATCAGCCCCAGCATTTT. It encodes CASTPRRGNQPQHF. The full variable domain, rest sourced from reference TRBV2 and TRBJ1-5, is EPEVTQTPSHQVTQMGQEVILRCVPISNHLYFYWYRQILGQKVEFLVSFYNNEISEKSEIFDDQFSVERPDGSNFTLKIRSTKLEDSAMYFCASTPRRGNQPQHFGDGTRLSIL.

The V gene is TRBV25-1, the J gene TRBJ2-2; D not resolved. Looked up from germline, CDR1 is MGHDK and CDR2 is SYGVNS. The V end was cut by 6 bases, the J end by 0 bases, with 5 bases between. This CDR3 comprises 13 residues. The CDR3 reads CASSQPNTGELFF. Written as DNA, the CDR3 is TGTGCCAGCAGCCAGCCGAACACCGGGGAGCTGTTTTTT.

The J gene is TRBJ2-2, the V gene TRBV19; 7 bases are shared with TRBD1. This CDR3 contains 15 residues. V was clipped by 1 base and J by 3 bases; unmatched bases: 2. The germline V gene encodes CDR1 LNHDA and CDR2 SQIVND (reference sequence). This chain's CDR3 is CASSIGGQYTGELFF. CDR3 coding DNA: TGTGCCAGTAGTATAGGGGGACAGTACACCGGGGAGCTGTTTTTT.

This chain connects TRBV7-3 to TRBJ2-5; no reliable D call. Germline V gene lookup returns CDR1 SGHTA and CDR2 FQGTGA. The CDR3 is 15 residues long. Trimming left V 0 bases short and J 4 bases short, with 12 bases between. In nucleotides, the CDR3 is TGTGCCAGCAGCTTAACACCGTCGGGCGCAGAGACCCAGTACTTC. This gives the protein CASSLTPSGAETQYF.

The genes are TRBV2 and TRBJ2-7; TRBD1 is a possible D gene (5 bases). Trimming removed 2 bases from V and 5 bases from J, with 10 bases in between. The CDR3 covers 13 residues. Germline V gene lookup returns CDR1 SNHLY and CDR2 FYNNEI. For the CDR3, the DNA is TGTGCCAGCAGTGAACAGGGTCGGGACGAGCAGTACTTC. Protein sequence: CASSEQGRDEQYF.

This chain links TRBV5-5 with TRBJ2-7; tentative D call: TRBD1 (6 bases). This CDR3 has 11 amino acids. CDR1 is SGHKS, CDR2 YYEKEE, per germline (reference sequence). The germline V and J ends were trimmed by 3 bases and 9 bases, with 10 bases remaining between them. In nucleotides, the CDR3 is TGTGCCAGCAGCTCGGACAGACCGCAGTACTTC. This translates into CASSSDRPQYF.

In its sample, this clone was seen once. V and J are TRBV2 and TRBJ2-1; maybe TRBD2 (6 bases). CDR3 length: 15 residues. Germline lookup yields CDR1 SNHLY and CDR2 FYNNEI. Trimming took 7 bases from V and 0 from J, leaving 13 bases between them. CDR3 amino acids: CASKLRGTSYNEQFF. CDR3 DNA sequence: TGTGCCAGCAAGCTACGGGGGACCTCCTACAATGAGCAGTTCTTC.

The chain combines TRBV7-2 with TRBJ2-1, with D possibly matching TRBD1 (5 bases). CDR3 length: 14 amino acids. The ends were cut back, 1 base at V and 6 bases at J, with 10 bases in the middle. Germline CDR1 reads SGHTA; CDR2 reads FQGNSA. This CDR3 reads CASSLVSRGNEQFF. CDR3 nucleotides: TGTGCCAGCAGCTTAGTAAGTAGGGGCAATGAGCAGTTCTTC.

The J gene is TRBJ2-3, the V gene TRBV6-1; D remains ambiguous. V lost 6 bases, J lost 2 bases, and 9 bases lay in between. CDR1 and CDR2 from the germline V gene are MNHNS and SASEGT. The CDR3 is 13 residues long. DNA of the CDR3: TGTGCCAGCAGCAGAATTTACACAGATACGCAGTATTTT. This sequence encodes CASSRIYTDTQYF.

The rearrangement joins TRBV2 to TRBJ2-3; 11 bases are shared with TRBD2. The CDR3 is 16 residues long. Germline V CDR1 and CDR2: SNHLY, FYNNEI. Trimming took 2 bases from V and 9 from J; bases not matched to a gene: 10. CDR3 in amino acids: CASSEYVSGGADTQYF. The CDR3 DNA reads TGTGCCAGCAGTGAATATGTTAGCGGGGGGGCTGACACGCAGTATTTT.

J is TRBJ1-2 and V is TRBV5-1; the D is unclear. The CDR3 has 14 amino acids. Trimming shortened V by 0 bases and J by 4 bases, and 10 bases separated the two germline ends. Germline V CDR1 and CDR2: SGHRS, YFSETQ. The CDR3 loop reads CASSLGGSFYGYTF. DNA of the CDR3: TGCGCCAGCAGCTTGGGGGGATCGTTCTATGGCTACACCTTC.

This clone was counted a single time. This sequence joins TRBV7-9 and TRBJ1-1; 7 bases are shared with TRBD1. Germline V gene lookup returns CDR1 SEHNR and CDR2 FQNEAQ (reference sequence). Losses at the gene ends were 5 bases for V and 1 base for J; bases not matched to a gene: 13. The CDR3 runs 17 residues. CDR3 nucleotide sequence: TGTGCCAGCAGCCCCGACAGGGCCGGTGGGACGAACACTGAAGCTTTCTTT. It encodes CASSPDRAGGTNTEAFF.

This clone was counted only a few times. The V call is TRBV11-2, the J call TRBJ2-1; D possibly corresponds to TRBD2 (6 bases). CDR3 length: 14 amino acids. Germline-derived CDR1 and CDR2 are SGHAT and FQNNGV. V lost 0 bases to trimming and J lost 8 bases, with 11 bases between them. The CDR3 protein is CASSLEGGEDEQFF. CDR3 nucleotides: TGTGCCAGCAGCTTAGAGGGGGGTGAGGATGAGCAGTTCTTC. Looking up the rest from reference TRBV11-2 and TRBJ2-1 gives the full variable domain: EAGVAQSPRYKIIEKRQSVAFWCNPISGHATLYWYQQILGQGPKLLIQFQNNGVVDDSQLPKDRFSAERLKGVDSTLKIQPAKLEDSAVYLCASSLEGGEDEQFFGPGTRLTVL.

The chain recombines TRBV5-6 with TRBJ1-1, with D uncertain. Germline values: CDR1 SGHDT, CDR2 YYEEEE. The V end lost 5 bases, the J end lost 5 bases, and 19 bases lay between the germline ends. The CDR3 extends over 15 amino acids. CDR3 sequence reads: CASRTVGWAGTEAFF. Here the CDR3 DNA reads TGTGCCAGCAGGACCGTTGGTTGGGCGGGGACTGAAGCTTTCTTT. The complete variable domain, with remaining parts taken from reference TRBV5-6 and TRBJ1-1, reads DAGVTQSPTHLIKTRGQQVTLRCSPKSGHDTVSWYQQALGQGPQFIFQYYEEEERQRGNFPDRFSGHQFPNYSSELNVNALLLGDSALYLCASRTVGWAGTEAFFGQGTRLTVV.

CDR3 coding DNA: TGTGCCAGCAGCTTGATAACCGCCGGTGAAGCTTTCTTT. Protein: CASSLITAGEAFF. The chain links TRBV5-6 to TRBJ1-1; unclear D gene. The germline gives CDR1 SGHDT, CDR2 YYEEEE. The CDR3 spans 13 residues. Trimming shortened V by 1 base and J by 7 bases, and 11 bases separated the two germline ends.

This clone has a single count. CDR3 amino acids: CASSRSPGGRGWDDTQYF. The DNA for the CDR3 is TGTGCCAGCAGCCGCAGCCCCGGGGGACGTGGGTGGGATGATACGCAGTATTTT. The chain combines TRBV5-5 with TRBJ2-3, with D perhaps TRBD2 (6 bases). CDR1 and CDR2 (germline): SGHKS, YYEKEE (reference sequence). The CDR3 runs 18 residues. V lost 4 bases, J lost 6 bases, and 27 bases lay in between.

The chain joins TRBV19 to TRBJ2-5; the match to TRBD2 covers 7 bases. J gave up 4 bases and V 6 bases, and 5 bases lay outside the gene matches. The CDR3 length is 13 residues. Germline lookup yields CDR1 LNHDA and CDR2 SQIVND (reference sequence). The CDR3 DNA reads TGTGCCAGTAGGAAGAGCGGGGTAGAGACCCAGTACTTC. It specifies CASRKSGVETQYF.

V and J are TRBV11-2 and TRBJ1-1, with a weak D call TRBD1 (5 bases). There are 14 residues in the CDR3. CDR1 and CDR2 from the germline V gene are SGHAT and FQNNGV. The germline V and J ends were trimmed by 7 bases and 10 bases, with 22 bases remaining between them. CDR3 coding DNA: TGTGCCAGCACCCCAAATATCGGACATTTGCTAGCTTTCTTT. It is translated as CASTPNIGHLLAFF.

V is TRBV4-1 and J is TRBJ2-7; D is undetermined. In germline, CDR1 is MGHRA, CDR2 YSYEKL. The length of the CDR3 is 13 residues. V was trimmed by 1 base and J by 7 bases, leaving 11 bases between them. The DNA of the CDR3 is TGCGCCAGCAGCCAAGTTGAAATGATGGAGCAGTACTTC. It encodes CASSQVEMMEQYF.

The genes are TRBV5-5 and TRBJ1-1; no firm D call. With 5 bases removed from V and 0 bases from J, the gap between germline ends came to 14 bases. The CDR3 has 15 residues. Germline assignment: CDR1 SGHKS and CDR2 YYEKEE (reference sequence). CDR3 loop: CASRVWPTMNTEAFF. CDR3 coding DNA: TGTGCCAGCAGGGTGTGGCCGACCATGAACACTGAAGCTTTCTTT.

The genes are TRBV13 and TRBJ2-7, with 10 bases lining up with TRBD1. This CDR3 contains 16 residues. Germline CDR1 PRHDT, CDR2 FYEKMQ (reference sequence). The trim removed 0 bases at V and 9 bases at J, leaving 11 bases unmatched. In nucleotides, the CDR3 is TGTGCCAGCAGCTTAGGCCCGGGACAGGGGTTCGGCCGGCAGTACTTC. This gives the protein CASSLGPGQGFGRQYF. Together with reference TRBV13 and TRBJ2-7, the CDR3 gives the full variable domain: AAGVIQSPRHLIKEKRETATLKCYPIPRHDTVYWYQQGPGQDPQFLISFYEKMQSDKGSIPDRFSAQQFSDYHSELNMSSLELGDSALYFCASSLGPGQGFGRQYFGPGTRLTVT.

The gene calls are TRBV11-2 and TRBJ2-1; a weak D match, TRBD1 (5 bases). V dropped 5 bases and J dropped 4 bases, with 12 bases sitting between them. This CDR3 is built from 14 residues. From germline, CDR1 is SGHAT and CDR2 FQNNGV. CDR3 coding DNA: TGTGCCAGCAGCCCTCCCGGACAATACAATGAGCAGTTCTTC. This codes for CASSPPGQYNEQFF.

This clone has a handful of counts. The V gene is TRBV5-1, the J gene TRBJ2-7; D gene unclear. V gave up 0 bases and J gave up 6 bases, with 13 bases separating them. Germline CDR1 reads SGHRS; CDR2 reads YFSETQ. CDR3 size: 14 residues. The CDR3 sequence: CASSLAGVKGEQYF. In DNA form, the CDR3 reads TGCGCCAGCAGCTTGGCAGGAGTAAAGGGCGAGCAGTACTTC.

This chain connects TRBV5-6 to TRBJ2-5; D uncertain. Trimming removed 1 base from V and 1 base from J, with 11 bases in between. Germline loops: CDR1 SGHDT, CDR2 YYEEEE. The CDR3 is 15 amino acids. This chain's CDR3 is CASSLYLGRQETQYF. The CDR3, as DNA: TGTGCCAGCAGCTTGTATCTCGGACGCCAAGAGACCCAGTACTTC.

The chain employs TRBV5-4 and TRBJ2-1, with D possibly matching TRBD2 (6 bases). In germline, CDR1 is SGHNT, CDR2 YYREEE (reference sequence). Trimming removed 2 bases from V and 0 bases from J, with 12 bases in between. The CDR3 is 16 residues long. The CDR3 sequence is CASSFGGFSSYNEQFF. For the CDR3, the DNA is TGTGCCAGCAGCTTCGGAGGGTTTTCCTCCTACAATGAGCAGTTCTTC.

This clone has a handful of counts. The chain uses TRBV4-1 and TRBJ1-5; D unresolved. Germline V CDR1 and CDR2: MGHRA, YSYEKL. This CDR3 has 16 residues. V shed 0 bases and J shed 2 bases, with 11 bases lying between them. The CDR3 DNA reads TGCGCCAGCAGCCAAGATTTCGGGAGTCGCAATCAGCCCCAGCATTTT. Encoded protein: CASSQDFGSRNQPQHF.